Sequencing of this T cell receptor (beta chain) was carried out in a study of shared clonotypes between healthy human individuals. Assay used: immunoSEQ multiplex PCR; TCRdb lists only in-frame clones, some missing. The sample shows approximately 2,300,000 clones, about 90% of them seen only once. CDR3 length: 15 residues. Trimming pared 4 bases from V and 3 bases from J, leaving 13 bases between. In germline, CDR1 is KGHSH, CDR2 LQKENI. CD4+ cells underwent separation, giving CD45RA+ naive and CD45RA-negative memory subsets. This sequence joins TRBV18 and TRBJ1-5; TRBD1 is a possible D gene (6 bases). The sample consisted of naive CD4+ T cells from PBMCs. Subset specified: CD45RA+ positively selected. This receptor was taken from a young man in good health. Some clones in this sample may be carry-over from other donors' samples. The CDR3 reads CASSHTDRLNQPQHF. The CDR3 bases are TGTGCCAGCTCACACACGGACAGACTCAATCAGCCCCAGCATTTT.